The 17 T cell receptor beta chains below were found in one sample sequenced in a study of T cell clones after liver transplantation. Here immunoSEQ multiplex PCR was the method, and the copy in TCRdb shows in-frame clones only, minus some. This table has under 130,000 clones, 80% to 90% appearing once. Here the sequenced sample was CD4+ T cells from blood, taken around 44 months after liver transplant. All receptors come from a human patient who received a liver transplant. Part of the T cells may come from the graft donor.

The chain recombines TRBV5-1 with TRBJ1-1; no definite D call. The CDR3 length is 13 residues. From germline, CDR1 is SGHRS and CDR2 YFSETQ. The V end was cut by 0 bases, the J end by 2 bases, with 5 bases between. The CDR3 bases are TGCGCCAGCAGCTTGGTCCTTAACACTGAAGCTTTCTTT. It yields the protein CASSLVLNTEAFF.

The rearrangement uses TRBV9 and TRBJ1-3; weak D call: TRBD1 (5 bases). Trimming removed 3 bases from V and 0 bases from J, with 16 bases in between. The germline V gene has CDR1 SGDLS and CDR2 YYNGEE. This CDR3 is built from 17 residues. CDR3 nucleotide sequence: TGTGCCAGCAGCGCCCCCCGGGGGGGAAACTCTGGAAACACCATATATTTT. This sequence encodes CASSAPRGGNSGNTIYF.

J is TRBJ2-1 and V is TRBV27, with 9 bases lining up with TRBD2. The V and J ends lost 5 bases and 7 bases, in that order; junction bases with no gene match: 9. Germline CDR1 MNHEY, CDR2 SMNVEV (reference sequence). This CDR3 spans 15 amino acids. CDR3 in DNA: TGTGCCAGCAGTCCCTATAGCGGGAGTAGTAATGAGCAGTTCTTC. Its translation is CASSPYSGSSNEQFF.

The chain has TRBV19 and TRBJ2-7, with D possibly being TRBD1 or TRBD2 (5 bases each). The CDR3 length is 13 residues. CDR1 LNHDA and CDR2 SQIVND come from the germline V gene (reference sequence). The ends were cut back, 7 bases at V and 6 bases at J, with 16 bases in the middle. CDR3 in amino acids: CASIGDGGFEQYF. The CDR3 DNA reads as TGTGCCAGTATTGGGGACGGCGGGTTCGAGCAGTACTTC.

The chain joins TRBV7-8 to TRBJ2-7, with a weak D call TRBD2 (5 bases). The germline V gene encodes CDR1 SGHVS and CDR2 FQNEAQ. The length of the CDR3 is 17 residues. The V and J ends lost 4 bases and 4 bases respectively, with 23 bases between them. CDR3 residues: CASSSRGFGAKGYEQYF. CDR3 sequence (DNA): TGTGCCAGCAGCTCCCGAGGGTTCGGTGCAAAGGGTTACGAGCAGTACTTC. Looking up the rest from reference TRBV7-8 and TRBJ2-7 gives the full variable domain: GAGVSQSPRYKVAKRGQDVALRCDPISGHVSLFWYQQALGQGPEFLTYFQNEAQLDKSGLPSDRFFAERPEGSVSTLKIQRTQQEDSAVYLCASSSRGFGAKGYEQYFGPGTRLTVT.

This chain joins TRBV9 and TRBJ1-3; the D is unclear. Trimming stripped 2 bases from V and 3 bases from J, with 12 bases between. This CDR3 has 15 amino acids. Germline CDR1 is SGDLS and CDR2 is YYNGEE. CDR3 amino acids: CASSVGSQIGNTIYF. The CDR3 DNA reads TGTGCCAGCAGCGTGGGCAGCCAGATTGGAAACACCATATATTTT.

This chain joins TRBV7-9 and TRBJ1-1; TRBD1 is a possible D gene (5 bases). V was cut by 0 bases and J by 7 bases, with 21 bases left in between. Germline V lookup: CDR1 SEHNR, CDR2 FQNEAQ (reference sequence). The CDR3 loop spans 17 amino acids. DNA for the CDR3: TGTGCCAGCAGCTTAGCGGGGTGGGGGACCCAGGTGATTGAAGCTTTCTTT. Protein product: CASSLAGWGTQVIEAFF.

The rearrangement links TRBV7-2 to TRBJ2-7, with TRBD1 as a possible D gene (5 bases). The CDR3 runs 16 residues. Per the germline V gene, CDR1 is SGHTA and CDR2 is FQGNSA. With 5 bases removed from V and 0 bases from J, the gap between germline ends came to 17 bases. The CDR3 loop reads CASSVQSQTVSYEQYF. DNA of the CDR3: TGTGCCAGCAGCGTTCAAAGCCAGACAGTCTCCTACGAGCAGTACTTC. Supplemented by reference TRBV7-2 and TRBJ2-7, the full variable domain reads GAGVSQSPSNKVTEKGKDVELRCDPISGHTALYWYRQSLGQGLEFLIYFQGNSAPDKSGLPSDRFSAERTGGSVSTLTIQRTQQEDSAVYLCASSVQSQTVSYEQYFGPGTRLTVT.

V and J are TRBV5-1 and TRBJ2-7, with 9 bases that match TRBD1. Germline V gene data show CDR1 as SGHRS and CDR2 as YFSETQ. The CDR3 has 15 residues. J gave up 9 bases and V 5 bases, and 15 bases lay outside the gene matches. CDR3 region: CASRVAGDRVDPQYF. For the CDR3, the DNA is TGCGCCAGCAGGGTAGCCGGGGACAGGGTCGATCCGCAGTACTTC.

The genes are TRBV5-1 and TRBJ2-1; 14 bases are shared with TRBD2. V dropped 3 bases and J dropped 0; count of bases not matched to a gene: 8. The germline V gene has CDR1 SGHRS and CDR2 YFSETQ. The CDR3 extends over 19 amino acids. The CDR3 nucleotides are TGCGCCAGCAGCTCCGGGACTAGCGGGGGCTGGAGCTCCTACAATGAGCAGTTCTTC. Translating it yields CASSSGTSGGWSSYNEQFF.

The genes are TRBV7-8 and TRBJ2-5, with D hard to call. In germline, CDR1 is SGHVS, CDR2 FQNEAQ. Trimming removed 3 bases at V and 6 bases at J, with 14 bases between. This CDR3 spans 14 amino acids. In nucleotides, the CDR3 is TGTGCCAGCAGCTTCCTTTCCGGGCAAAAGACCCAGTACTTC. Protein sequence: CASSFLSGQKTQYF.

The chain recombines TRBV20-1 with TRBJ2-5, with D tentatively TRBD2 (5 bases). Germline V gives CDR1 DFQATT, CDR2 SNEGSKA (reference sequence). Trimming took off 3 bases at V and 4 bases at J, with 6 bases between the two ends. The CDR3 is 11 amino acids. For the CDR3, the DNA is TGCAGTGCTAGCGAGGGAGAGACCCAGTACTTC. This encodes CSASEGETQYF.

The sample holds one count of this clone. The genes are TRBV9 and TRBJ1-1; weak D call: TRBD1 (5 bases). CDR1 and CDR2 (germline): SGDLS, YYNGEE. Trimming stripped 4 bases from V and 6 bases from J, with 19 bases between. The CDR3 runs 15 residues. The CDR3 sequence: CASSPRGTGVAEAFF. For the CDR3, the DNA is TGTGCCAGCAGCCCGCGCGGGACCGGGGTGGCTGAAGCTTTCTTT. Full variable domain (outside the CDR3, taken from reference TRBV9 and TRBJ1-1): DSGVTQTPKHLITATGQRVTLRCSPRSGDLSVYWYQQSLDQGLQFLIQYYNGEERAKGNILERFSAQQFPDLHSELNLSSLELGDSALYFCASSPRGTGVAEAFFGQGTRLTVV.

The rearrangement joins TRBV19 to TRBJ2-1, with 13 bases aligning to TRBD2. Germline values: CDR1 LNHDA, CDR2 SQIVND (reference sequence). The CDR3 loop spans 18 amino acids. V dropped 5 bases and J dropped 4; count of bases not matched to a gene: 11. The CDR3: CASSSPRTSGSPYNEQFF. The DNA of the CDR3 is TGTGCCAGTAGTTCGCCCCGGACTAGCGGGAGTCCATACAATGAGCAGTTCTTC.

The rearrangement links TRBV27 to TRBJ2-2; D gene unclear. V lost 2 bases and J 5 bases, leaving 6 bases between the germline ends. Per the germline V gene, CDR1 is MNHEY and CDR2 is SMNVEV (reference sequence). The CDR3 consists of 13 residues. The CDR3 loop is CASSLILTGELFF. The CDR3 DNA follows: TGTGCCAGCAGTTTAATATTGACCGGGGAGCTGTTTTTT.

The chain links TRBV6-1 to TRBJ1-2; a weak D match, TRBD1 (5 bases). Trimming stripped 8 bases from V and 6 bases from J, with 10 bases between. The CDR3 sequence is 11 residues long. Germline V lookup: CDR1 MNHNS, CDR2 SASEGT. CDR3 region: CASLRGDGYTF. The CDR3 DNA sequence: TGTGCCAGCCTTCGGGGGGATGGCTACACCTTC.

The chain is built from TRBV6-6 and TRBJ1-6; 12 positions match TRBD1. This CDR3 has 16 amino acids. Germline CDR1 is MNHNY and CDR2 is SVGAGI (reference sequence). With 5 bases clipped from V and 14 bases from J, the junction kept 13 bases outside the gene matches. The CDR3 is CASSPPGTGGPSALHF. As DNA, the CDR3 is TGTGCCAGCAGTCCCCCCGGGACAGGGGGCCCCTCGGCCCTCCACTTT.